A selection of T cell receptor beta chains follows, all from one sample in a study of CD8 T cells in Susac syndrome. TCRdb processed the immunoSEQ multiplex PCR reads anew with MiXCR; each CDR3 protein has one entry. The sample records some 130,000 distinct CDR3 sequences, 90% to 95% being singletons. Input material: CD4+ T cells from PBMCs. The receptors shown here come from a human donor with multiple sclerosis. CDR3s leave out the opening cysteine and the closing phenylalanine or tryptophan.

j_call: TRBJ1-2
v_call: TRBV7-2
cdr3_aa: ASSLGIWAAREGGYT

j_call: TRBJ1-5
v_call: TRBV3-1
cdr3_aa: ASSQDVGNQPQH

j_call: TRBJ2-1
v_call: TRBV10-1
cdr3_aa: ASNSGTSGQF

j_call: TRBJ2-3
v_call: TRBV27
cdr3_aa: ASSPRWGGIRTDTQY

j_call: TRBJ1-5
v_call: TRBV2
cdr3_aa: ASSVGWVNQPQH

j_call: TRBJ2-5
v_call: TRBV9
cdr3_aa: ASSVAIASGRAHTTDQETQY

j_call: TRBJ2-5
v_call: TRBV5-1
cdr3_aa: ASHRGDGETQY

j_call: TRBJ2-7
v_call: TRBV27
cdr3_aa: ASSLAGSYEQY

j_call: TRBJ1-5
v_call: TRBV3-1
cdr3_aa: ASSQDGSQPQH

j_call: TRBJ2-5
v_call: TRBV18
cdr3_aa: ASSSTGGAKTQY

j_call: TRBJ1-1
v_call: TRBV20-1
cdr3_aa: SAMWTEAF

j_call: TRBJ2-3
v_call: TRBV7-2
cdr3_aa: ASSLERGGSTDTQY

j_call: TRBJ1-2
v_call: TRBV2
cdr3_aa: ASSGYGTSLYGYT

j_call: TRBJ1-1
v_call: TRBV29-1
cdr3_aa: SVEEGWGTEAF

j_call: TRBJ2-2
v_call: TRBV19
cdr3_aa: ASNVQGGTGELF

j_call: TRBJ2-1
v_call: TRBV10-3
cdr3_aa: AIGTSGLSVYEQF

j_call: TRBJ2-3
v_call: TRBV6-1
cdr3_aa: ASSPWGKGSTDTQY

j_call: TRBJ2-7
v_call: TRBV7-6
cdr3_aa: ASSLAAVPYEQY

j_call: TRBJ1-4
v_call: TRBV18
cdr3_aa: ASSPPAGLGEKLF

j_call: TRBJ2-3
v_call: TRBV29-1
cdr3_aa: SLLGTAEYTDTQY

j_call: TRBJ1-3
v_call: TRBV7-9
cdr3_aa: ASSLDRGSGNTIY

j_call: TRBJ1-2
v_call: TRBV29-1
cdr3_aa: SVEGRDGANYGYT

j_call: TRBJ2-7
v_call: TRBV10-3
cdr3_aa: AINTGGSAIHEQY

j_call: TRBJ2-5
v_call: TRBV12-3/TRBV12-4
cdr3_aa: ASSLGSGNLYQETQY

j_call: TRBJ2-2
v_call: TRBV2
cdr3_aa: ASSYDRAKGELF

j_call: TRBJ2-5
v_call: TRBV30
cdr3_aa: AWSKRNRETQY

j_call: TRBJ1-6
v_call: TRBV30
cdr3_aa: AWSVQPGSPLH

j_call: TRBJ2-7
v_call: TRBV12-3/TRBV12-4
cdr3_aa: ASSPGTSVYEQY

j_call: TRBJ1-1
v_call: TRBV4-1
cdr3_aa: ASSQTQDRVTQNTEAF

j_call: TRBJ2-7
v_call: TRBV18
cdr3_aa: ASSPPAGSLTYEQY

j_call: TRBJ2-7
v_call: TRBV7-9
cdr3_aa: ASSLYGGDEQY

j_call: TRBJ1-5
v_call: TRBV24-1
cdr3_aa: ATSDPTGGNQPQH

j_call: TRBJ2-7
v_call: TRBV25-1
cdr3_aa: ASSANQQY

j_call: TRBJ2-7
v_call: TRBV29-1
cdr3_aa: SVELGSEQY

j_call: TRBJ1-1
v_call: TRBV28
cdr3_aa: ASSEQGRSEAF

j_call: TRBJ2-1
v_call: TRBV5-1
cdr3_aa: ASSAPLAGGYNEQF

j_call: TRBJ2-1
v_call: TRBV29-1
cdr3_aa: SVWENEQF

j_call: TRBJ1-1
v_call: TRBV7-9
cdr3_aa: ASSSLGQGSAEAF

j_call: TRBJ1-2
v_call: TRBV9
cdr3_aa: ASSADQAGPYGYT

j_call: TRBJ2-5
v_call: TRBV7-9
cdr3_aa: ASRPVETQY

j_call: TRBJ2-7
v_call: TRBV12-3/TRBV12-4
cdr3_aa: ASSLTVSYEQY

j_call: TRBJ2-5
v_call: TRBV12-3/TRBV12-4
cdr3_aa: ASSRTSGEETQY

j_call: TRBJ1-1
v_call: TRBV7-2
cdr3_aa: ASSLEQNTEAF

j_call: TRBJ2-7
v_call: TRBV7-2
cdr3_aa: ASSSVLRGSGRHEQY

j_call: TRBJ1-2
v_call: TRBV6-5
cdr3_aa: ASSFLSPSGIDGYT

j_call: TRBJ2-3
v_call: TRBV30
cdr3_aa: AWSGPDTQY

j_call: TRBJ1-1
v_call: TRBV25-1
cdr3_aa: ASSESGSMNTEAF

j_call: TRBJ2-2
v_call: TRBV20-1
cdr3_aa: SARSFGHPNTGELF

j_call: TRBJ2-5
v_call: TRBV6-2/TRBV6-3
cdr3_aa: ASSYPRGGFERATQY

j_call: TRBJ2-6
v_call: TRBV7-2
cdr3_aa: ASSPSPSGANVLT

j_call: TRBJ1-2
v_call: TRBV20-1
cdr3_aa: SASSRTEYGYT

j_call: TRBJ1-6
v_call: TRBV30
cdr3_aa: AWSVGGGQRSPLH

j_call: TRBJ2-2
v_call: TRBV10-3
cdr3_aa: AIRGTGNTGELF

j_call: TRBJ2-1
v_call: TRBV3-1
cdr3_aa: ASSQVRTGEQF

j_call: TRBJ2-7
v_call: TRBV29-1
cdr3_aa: SATRDRHYEQY

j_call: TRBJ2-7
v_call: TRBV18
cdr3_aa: ASSPPRGDYYEQY

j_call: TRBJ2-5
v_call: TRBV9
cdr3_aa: ASSVEAGPQETQY

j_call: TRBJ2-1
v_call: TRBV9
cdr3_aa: ASSVYAPTSSSYNEQF